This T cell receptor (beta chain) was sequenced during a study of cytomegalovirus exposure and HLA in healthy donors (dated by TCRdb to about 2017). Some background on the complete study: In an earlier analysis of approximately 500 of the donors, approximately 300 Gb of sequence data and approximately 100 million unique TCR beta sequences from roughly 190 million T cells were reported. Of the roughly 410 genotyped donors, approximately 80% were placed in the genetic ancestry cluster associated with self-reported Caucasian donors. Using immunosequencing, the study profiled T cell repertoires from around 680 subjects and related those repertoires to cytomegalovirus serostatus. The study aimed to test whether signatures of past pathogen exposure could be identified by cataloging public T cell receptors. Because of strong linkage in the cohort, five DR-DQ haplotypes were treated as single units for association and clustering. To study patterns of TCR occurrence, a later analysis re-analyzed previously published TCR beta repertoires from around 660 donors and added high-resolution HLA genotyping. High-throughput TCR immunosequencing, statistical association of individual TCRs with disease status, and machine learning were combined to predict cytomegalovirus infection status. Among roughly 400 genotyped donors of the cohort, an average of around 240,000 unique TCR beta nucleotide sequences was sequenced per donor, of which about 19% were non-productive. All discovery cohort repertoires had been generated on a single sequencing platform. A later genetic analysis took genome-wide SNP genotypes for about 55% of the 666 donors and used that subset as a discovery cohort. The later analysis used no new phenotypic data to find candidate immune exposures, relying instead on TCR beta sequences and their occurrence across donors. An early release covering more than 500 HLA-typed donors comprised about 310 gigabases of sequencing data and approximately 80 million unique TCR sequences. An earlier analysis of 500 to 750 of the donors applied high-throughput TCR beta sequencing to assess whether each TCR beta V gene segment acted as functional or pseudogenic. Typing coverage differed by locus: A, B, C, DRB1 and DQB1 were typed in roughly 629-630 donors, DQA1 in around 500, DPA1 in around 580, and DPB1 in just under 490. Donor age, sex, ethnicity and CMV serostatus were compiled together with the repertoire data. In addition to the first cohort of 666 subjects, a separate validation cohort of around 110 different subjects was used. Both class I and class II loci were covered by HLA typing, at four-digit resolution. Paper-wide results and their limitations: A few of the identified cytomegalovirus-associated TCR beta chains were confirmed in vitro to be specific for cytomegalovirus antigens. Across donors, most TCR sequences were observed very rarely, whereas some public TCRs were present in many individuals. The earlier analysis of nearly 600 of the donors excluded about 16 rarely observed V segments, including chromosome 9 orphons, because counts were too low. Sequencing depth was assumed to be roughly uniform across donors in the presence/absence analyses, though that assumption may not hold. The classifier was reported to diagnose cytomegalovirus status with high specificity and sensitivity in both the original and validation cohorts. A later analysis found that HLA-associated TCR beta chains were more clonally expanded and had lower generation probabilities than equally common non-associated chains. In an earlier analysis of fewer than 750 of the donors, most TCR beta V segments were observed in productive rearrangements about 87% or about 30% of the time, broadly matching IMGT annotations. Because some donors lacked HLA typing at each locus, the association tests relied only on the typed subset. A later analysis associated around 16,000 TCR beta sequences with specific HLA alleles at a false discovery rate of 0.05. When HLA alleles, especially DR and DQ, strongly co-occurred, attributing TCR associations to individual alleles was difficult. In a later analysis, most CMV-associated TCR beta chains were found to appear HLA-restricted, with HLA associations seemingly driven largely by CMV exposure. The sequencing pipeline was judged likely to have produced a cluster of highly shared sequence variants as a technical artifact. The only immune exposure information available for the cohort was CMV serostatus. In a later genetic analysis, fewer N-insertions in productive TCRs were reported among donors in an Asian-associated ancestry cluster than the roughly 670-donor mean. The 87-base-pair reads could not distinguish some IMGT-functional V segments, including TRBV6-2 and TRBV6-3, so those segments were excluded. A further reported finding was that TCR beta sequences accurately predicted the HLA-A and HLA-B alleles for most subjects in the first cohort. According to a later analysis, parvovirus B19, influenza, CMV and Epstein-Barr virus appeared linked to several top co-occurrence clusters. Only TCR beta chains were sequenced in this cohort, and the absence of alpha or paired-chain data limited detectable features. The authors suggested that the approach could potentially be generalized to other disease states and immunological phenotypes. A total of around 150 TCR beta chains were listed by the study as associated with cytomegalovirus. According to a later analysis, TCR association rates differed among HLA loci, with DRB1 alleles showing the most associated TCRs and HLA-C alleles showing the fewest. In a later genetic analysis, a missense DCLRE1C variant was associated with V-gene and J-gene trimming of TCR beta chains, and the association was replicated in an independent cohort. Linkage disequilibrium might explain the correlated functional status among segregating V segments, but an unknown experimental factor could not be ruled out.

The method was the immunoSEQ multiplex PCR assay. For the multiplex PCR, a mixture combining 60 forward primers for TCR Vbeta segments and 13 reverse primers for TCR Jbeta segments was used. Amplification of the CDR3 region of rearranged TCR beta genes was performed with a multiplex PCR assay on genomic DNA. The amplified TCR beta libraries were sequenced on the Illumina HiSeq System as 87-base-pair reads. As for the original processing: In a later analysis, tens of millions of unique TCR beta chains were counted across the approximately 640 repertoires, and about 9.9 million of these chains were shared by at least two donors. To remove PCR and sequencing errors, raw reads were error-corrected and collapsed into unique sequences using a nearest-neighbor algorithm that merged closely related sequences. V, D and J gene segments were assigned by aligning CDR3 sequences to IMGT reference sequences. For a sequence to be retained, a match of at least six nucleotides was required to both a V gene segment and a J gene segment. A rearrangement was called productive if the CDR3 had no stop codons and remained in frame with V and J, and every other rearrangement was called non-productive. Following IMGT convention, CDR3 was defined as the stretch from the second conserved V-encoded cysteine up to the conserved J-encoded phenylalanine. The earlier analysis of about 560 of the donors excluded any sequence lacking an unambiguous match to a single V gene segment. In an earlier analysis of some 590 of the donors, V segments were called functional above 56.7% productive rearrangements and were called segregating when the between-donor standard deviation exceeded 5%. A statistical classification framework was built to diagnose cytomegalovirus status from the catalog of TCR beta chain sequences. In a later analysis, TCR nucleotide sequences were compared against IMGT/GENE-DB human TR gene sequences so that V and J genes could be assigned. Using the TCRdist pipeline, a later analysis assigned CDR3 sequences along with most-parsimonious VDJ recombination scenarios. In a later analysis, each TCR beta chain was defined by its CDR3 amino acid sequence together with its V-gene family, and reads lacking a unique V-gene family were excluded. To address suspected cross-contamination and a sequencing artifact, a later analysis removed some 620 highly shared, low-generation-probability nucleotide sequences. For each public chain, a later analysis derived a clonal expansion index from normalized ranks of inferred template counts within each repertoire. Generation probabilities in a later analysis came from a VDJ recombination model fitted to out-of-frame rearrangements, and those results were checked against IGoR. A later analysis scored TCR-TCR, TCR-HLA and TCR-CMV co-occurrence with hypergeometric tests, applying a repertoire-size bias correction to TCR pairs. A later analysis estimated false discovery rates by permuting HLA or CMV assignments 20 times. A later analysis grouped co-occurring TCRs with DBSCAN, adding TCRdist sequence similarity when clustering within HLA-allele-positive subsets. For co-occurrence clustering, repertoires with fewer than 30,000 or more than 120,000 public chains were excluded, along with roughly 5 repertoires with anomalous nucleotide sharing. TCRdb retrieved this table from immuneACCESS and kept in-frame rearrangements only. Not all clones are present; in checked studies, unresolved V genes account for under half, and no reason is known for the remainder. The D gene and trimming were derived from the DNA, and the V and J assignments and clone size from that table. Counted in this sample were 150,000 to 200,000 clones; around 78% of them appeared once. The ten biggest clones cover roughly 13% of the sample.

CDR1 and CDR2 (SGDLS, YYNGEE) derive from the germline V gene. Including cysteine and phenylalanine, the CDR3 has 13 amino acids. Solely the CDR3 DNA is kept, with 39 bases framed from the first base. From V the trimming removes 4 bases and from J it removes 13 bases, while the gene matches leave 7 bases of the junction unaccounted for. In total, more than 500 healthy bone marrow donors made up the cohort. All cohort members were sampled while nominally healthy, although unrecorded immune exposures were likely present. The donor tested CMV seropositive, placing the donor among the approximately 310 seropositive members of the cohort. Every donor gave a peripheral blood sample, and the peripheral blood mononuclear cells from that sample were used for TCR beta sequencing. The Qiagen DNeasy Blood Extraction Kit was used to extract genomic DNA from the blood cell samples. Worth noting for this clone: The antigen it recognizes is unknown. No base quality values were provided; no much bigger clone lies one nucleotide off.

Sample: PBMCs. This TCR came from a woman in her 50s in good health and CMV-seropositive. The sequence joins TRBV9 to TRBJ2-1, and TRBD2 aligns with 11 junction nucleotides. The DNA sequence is TGTGCCAGCAGCCAGGGGACTAGCGGCTATCAGTTCTTC. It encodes CASSQGTSGYQFF.